This T cell receptor beta chain was obtained from a study of cytomegalovirus exposure and HLA in healthy donors. With respect to this clone: Its antigen is still unknown.

Germline V gene sequence: CDR1 SGHVS, CDR2 FNYEAQ. V was shortened by 3 bases and J by 6 bases, with 12 bases between the two germline ends. The CDR3 has 13 amino acids. PCR amplification relied on 60 Vbeta primers (plus 13 Jbeta primers). Data came from immunoSEQ multiplex PCR; TCRdb stores just in-frame clones and leaves some out. This sample has 85,000 to 95,000 clones, with roughly 72% found just once. Study conclusions and caveats: Most likely, a cluster of highly shared sequence variants arose as a sequencing artifact. Earlier analysis found most TCR beta V segments productive about 90% or about 30% of the time. What TCR beta sequences reportedly achieved was accurate prediction of HLA-A and HLA-B alleles in most subjects.

The chain couples TRBV7-6 to TRBJ2-7, with D possibly TRBD2 on 6 matching bases. The sequenced sample consisted of PBMCs. The TCR comes from a young man in good health and CMV-seropositive. Written as DNA, the CDR3 is TGTGCCAGCAGCTTGGGGCGGGACCGCGAGCAGTACTTC. This encodes CASSLGRDREQYF. Supplemented by reference TRBV7-6 and TRBJ2-7, the full variable domain reads GAGVSQSPRYKVTKRGQDVALRCDPISGHVSLYWYRQALGQGPEFLTYFNYEAQQDKSGLPNDRFSAERPEGSISTLTIQRTEQRDSAMYRCASSLGRDREQYFGPGTRLTVT.